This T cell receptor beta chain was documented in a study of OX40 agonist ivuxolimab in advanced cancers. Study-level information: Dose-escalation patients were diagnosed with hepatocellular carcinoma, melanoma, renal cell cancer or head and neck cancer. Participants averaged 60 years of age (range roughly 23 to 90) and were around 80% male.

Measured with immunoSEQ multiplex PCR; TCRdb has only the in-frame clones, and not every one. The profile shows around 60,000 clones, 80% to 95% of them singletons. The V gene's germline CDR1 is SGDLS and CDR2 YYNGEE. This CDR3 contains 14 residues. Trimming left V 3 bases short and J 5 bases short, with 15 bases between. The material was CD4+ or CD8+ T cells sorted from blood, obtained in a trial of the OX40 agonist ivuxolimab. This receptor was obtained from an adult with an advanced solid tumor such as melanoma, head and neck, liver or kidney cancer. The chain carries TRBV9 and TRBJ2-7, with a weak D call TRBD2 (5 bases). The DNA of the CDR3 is TGTGCCAGCAGCGGGTCGACTATAGCGAACGAGCAGTACTTC. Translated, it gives CASSGSTIANEQYF.